A single sample gave rise to the 27 T cell receptor beta chains below, sequenced in a study of Graves' ophthalmopathy and Graves' hyperthyroidism. The authors amplified TCR beta CDR3 regions, and they did so from RNA transcripts for repertoire sequencing. Second-round multiplex PCR followed a first-round RT-PCR using HTBI primers. Via MiXCR, TCRdb re-called the multiplex PCR reads, giving one row per CDR3 protein. The sample lists a few hundred thousand distinct CDR3 sequences, approximately 18% occurring once. Sequencing was done on a sample of peripheral blood. These receptors all come from an adult woman with stable Graves' hyperthyroidism.

This clonotype was observed many times. The V gene is TRBV6-1, the J gene TRBJ2-5, with D maybe TRBD1 (5 bases). This CDR3 is 13 amino acids long. V was clipped by 11 bases and J by 5 bases, with 18 bases between them. The germline CDR1 and CDR2 sequences are MNHNS and SASEGT. CDR3 loop: CAAQRRAAETQYF. The CDR3 DNA follows: TGTGCCGCCCAGCGCAGGGCGGCGGAGACCCAGTACTTC.

This clonotype appeared many times. The J gene is TRBJ1-2, the V gene TRBV27; 8 bases agree with TRBD1. Germline V lookup: CDR1 MNHEY, CDR2 SMNVEV (reference sequence). Germline trimming cut 11 bases from V and 4 bases from J; bases unmatched to any gene: 9. This CDR3 has 13 amino acids. The CDR3 DNA sequence: TGTGCCCTTCGGACAGGGTTATTCTATGGCTACACCTTC. As protein: CALRTGLFYGYTF.

This clonotype was detected many times. The chain carries TRBV20-1 and TRBJ2-5; either TRBD1 or TRBD2 may fit D (5 bases each). Germline loops: CDR1 DFQATT, CDR2 SNEGSKA (reference sequence). CDR3 length: 13 amino acids. Trimming removed 3 bases from V and 5 bases from J, with 13 bases in between. CDR3 in amino acids: CSARGPRVETQYF. The CDR3 bases are TGCAGTGCTAGGGGACCTCGAGTGGAGACCCAGTACTTC.

This clonotype was seen repeatedly, ten times or more. The CDR3 sequence is CASKLAGGPEQYF. DNA for the CDR3: TGTGCCAGCAAACTAGCGGGAGGGCCTGAGCAGTACTTC. This chain links TRBV6-1 with TRBJ2-7; 13 positions agree with TRBD2. Trimming took 7 bases from V and 7 from J; bases not matched to a gene: 4. CDR1 and CDR2 from the germline V gene are MNHNS and SASEGT. This CDR3 spans 13 amino acids.

This clonotype was counted between two and nine times. This sequence joins TRBV6-2 or TRBV6-3 and TRBJ2-4; TRBD2 might be the D (6 bases). The CDR3 has 12 residues. Between the trimmed V and J ends, which lost 8 bases and 9 bases, there was a span of 14 bases. Germline CDR1 MNHEY, CDR2 SVGEGT. The CDR3 nucleotides read TGTGCCAGCCGGGGGACTGCTGCCATTCAGTACTTC. It translates to CASRGTAAIQYF.

This clonotype was seen repeatedly, ten times or more. J is TRBJ1-2 and V is TRBV30; D is perhaps TRBD1 (6 bases). This CDR3 has 14 residues. The germline V gene has CDR1 GTSNPN and CDR2 SVGIG (reference sequence). V dropped 4 bases and J dropped 1 base, with 13 bases sitting between them. The CDR3 loop is CAWKGDGLNYGYTF. DNA of the CDR3: TGTGCCTGGAAGGGGGACGGACTTAACTATGGCTACACCTTC. Using reference TRBV30 and TRBJ1-2 for the parts outside the CDR3, the full variable domain is SQTIHQWPATLVQPVGSPLSLECTVEGTSNPNLYWYRQAAGRGLQLLFYSVGIGQISSEVPQNLSASRPQDRQFILSSKKLLLSDSGFYLCAWKGDGLNYGYTFGSGTRLTVV.

This clonotype showed up many times. The rearrangement links TRBV6-1 to TRBJ2-7, with 8 bases fitting TRBD1. V lost 6 bases to trimming and J lost 3 bases; unmatched junction nucleotides: 10. The CDR3 loop spans 15 amino acids. Germline values: CDR1 MNHNS, CDR2 SASEGT. CDR3: CASRIFGQGLYEQYF. CDR3 sequence (DNA): TGTGCCAGCAGAATTTTCGGACAGGGACTCTACGAGCAGTACTTC.

This clonotype occurred many times. This rearrangement joins TRBV19 to TRBJ2-7; D not certain. Germline CDR1 reads LNHDA; CDR2 reads SQIVND (reference sequence). Trimming stripped 5 bases from V and 1 base from J, with 12 bases between. This CDR3 has 14 amino acids. The CDR3 DNA sequence: TGTGCCAGTAGTGCCCGGATCGGATCCTACGAGCAGTACTTC. Residues: CASSARIGSYEQYF.

This clonotype came up many times. The chain combines TRBV27 with TRBJ2-7; D possibly uses TRBD1 or TRBD2 (5 bases each). This CDR3 comprises 16 residues. Looked up from germline, CDR1 is MNHEY and CDR2 is SMNVEV (reference sequence). The V end lost 2 bases, the J end lost 0 bases, and 14 bases lay between the germline ends. CDR3 DNA: TGTGCCAGCAGTTTAATATGGGGGATGAGCTCCTACGAGCAGTACTTC. This gives the protein CASSLIWGMSSYEQYF.

This clonotype was seen repeatedly, ten times or more. The V gene is TRBV24-1, the J gene TRBJ2-5; 8 bases fit TRBD1. Germline CDR1 KGHDR, CDR2 SFDVKD. The CDR3 runs to 15 residues. Trimming cost V 3 bases and J 1 base; bases outside gene matches: 3. The CDR3 DNA is TGTGCCACCAGTGATCATGGACAGGGCCAAGAGACCCAGTACTTC. It codes for CATSDHGQGQETQYF.

This clonotype has only a few counts. A much larger clone is a single base away; this may be a read error. V usage is TRBV10-3 and J usage is TRBJ2-1; D gene ambiguous. The length of the CDR3 is 17 residues. Per germline, CDR1 ENHRY and CDR2 SYGVKD. The chain's CDR3 is CVISDLDPIWSHNEQFF. CDR3 in DNA: TGTGTCATCAGTGACCTAGACCCAATTTGGAGCCACAATGAGCAGTTCTTC.

This clonotype showed up many times. J is TRBJ1-6 and V is TRBV7-2; TRBD1 might be the D (6 bases). With 4 bases removed from V and 10 bases from J, the gap between germline ends came to 14 bases. This CDR3 has 14 amino acids. Germline lookup yields CDR1 SGHTA and CDR2 FQGNSA. CDR3 nucleotides: TGTGCCAGCAGCTCCAGGACAGCCGGGTCACCCCTCCACTTT. Amino acid sequence: CASSSRTAGSPLHF.

This clonotype occurred a few times. The junction differs from germline at one of its ends, possibly a read error. V is TRBV19 and J is TRBJ1-2; 9 positions agree with TRBD1. CDR1 LNHDA and CDR2 SQIVND come from the germline V gene (reference sequence). The CDR3 contains 15 residues. CDR3 DNA: TGTGCCATTAGTATAACAGGGGGCTCCGGTCGTGGCTACACCTTC. Its translation is CAISITGGSGRGYTF.

At least ten counts were recorded for this clonotype. The chain carries TRBV6-1 and TRBJ2-5; a possible D gene is TRBD2 (5 bases). Trimming took 5 bases from V and 5 from J, leaving 12 bases between them. Germline V lookup: CDR1 MNHNS, CDR2 SASEGT. The CDR3 has 13 residues. The DNA for the CDR3 is TGTGCCAGCAGTCCGGCCTCGGGGGAGACCCAGTACTTC. The encoded protein is CASSPASGETQYF.

This clonotype was seen at least ten times. The V call is TRBV19, the J call TRBJ1-1; D is possibly TRBD1 (6 bases). This CDR3 is built from 13 residues. Germline assignment: CDR1 LNHDA and CDR2 SQIVND (reference sequence). V was clipped by 2 bases and J by 3 bases, with 7 bases between them. The CDR3 reads CASSINRDTEAFF. The CDR3 DNA reads TGTGCCAGTAGTATAAACAGGGACACTGAAGCTTTCTTT.

This clonotype was counted at least ten times. J is TRBJ1-1 and V is TRBV2; D unresolved. Germline V gene lookup returns CDR1 SNHLY and CDR2 FYNNEI. This CDR3 is built from 14 residues. V was pared by 6 bases and J by 2 bases, with 13 bases between. DNA of the CDR3: TGTGCCAGCAGATTCGGAGACTTAAACACTGAAGCTTTCTTT. Amino acids: CASRFGDLNTEAFF. Variable domain in full (rest from reference TRBV2 and TRBJ1-1): EPEVTQTPSHQVTQMGQEVILRCVPISNHLYFYWYRQILGQKVEFLVSFYNNEISEKSEIFDDQFSVERPDGSNFTLKIRSTKLEDSAMYFCASRFGDLNTEAFFGQGTRLTVV.

The V call is TRBV11-3, the J call TRBJ1-6; D not resolved. Germline lookup yields CDR1 SGHNT and CDR2 YENEEA. V was pared by 0 bases and J by 8 bases, with 11 bases between. The CDR3 is 15 amino acids. Here the CDR3 reads CASSLENNLDSPLHF. DNA for the CDR3: TGTGCCAGCAGCTTAGAGAATAATTTGGATTCACCCCTCCACTTT.

Ten or more counts support this clonotype. The V and J genes are TRBV12-3 or TRBV12-4 and TRBJ2-7; no reliable D call. V was shortened by 2 bases and J by 5 bases, with 4 bases between the two germline ends. The CDR3 runs 11 residues. CDR3 region: CASSLLNEQYF. Here the CDR3 DNA reads TGTGCCAGCAGTTTACTTAACGAGCAGTACTTC.

This clonotype was found many times. V is TRBV15 and J is TRBJ2-7; 12 bases match TRBD2. V was pared by 3 bases and J by 2 bases, with 8 bases of the junction left unmatched. The CDR3 sequence is 17 residues long. CDR1 and CDR2 (germline): LNHNV, YYDKDF (reference sequence). The CDR3 bases are TGTGCCACCAGCAGTCTTCCGGGACTAGCGGGCCCCTACGAGCAGTACTTC. Protein product: CATSSLPGLAGPYEQYF.

This clonotype was detected a few times. V usage is TRBV18 and J usage is TRBJ1-1, with 7 bases aligning to TRBD1. The J segment lost 7 bases and the V segment lost 3 bases, leaving 5 bases of the junction unmatched. CDR1 is KGHSH, CDR2 LQKENI, per germline. The length of the CDR3 is 13 residues. CDR3 DNA sequence: TGTGCCAGCTCACCGGGGACAGATCTTGAAGCTTTCTTT. It yields the protein CASSPGTDLEAFF.

This clonotype was recorded at least ten times. The J gene is TRBJ1-1, the V gene TRBV30; no firm D call. Germline V gene data show CDR1 as GTSNPN and CDR2 as SVGIG (reference sequence). This CDR3 spans 11 amino acids. V gave up 7 bases and J gave up 5 bases, with 11 bases separating them. The CDR3 DNA follows: TGTGCCTCTTCCCCCCGTACTGAAGCTTTCTTT. Translated: CASSPRTEAFF.

This clonotype was counted at least ten times. The chain couples TRBV5-1 to TRBJ2-3; D call uncertain. CDR1 and CDR2 from the germline V gene are SGHRS and YFSETQ. The CDR3 is 12 amino acids. V lost 4 bases to trimming and J lost 4 bases, with 7 bases between them. The DNA of the CDR3 is TGCGCCAGCAGCCAGATGGCAGATACGCAGTATTTT. Its translation is CASSQMADTQYF. Using reference TRBV5-1 and TRBJ2-3 for the parts outside the CDR3, the full variable domain is KAGVTQTPRYLIKTRGQQVTLSCSPISGHRSVSWYQQTPGQGLQFLFEYFSETQRNKGNFPGRFSGRQFSNSRSEMNVSTLELGDSALYLCASSQMADTQYFGPGTRLTVL.

Of note for this clonotype: Since a much larger clone is just one base distant, this may be a read error. The genes are TRBV6-2 or TRBV6-3 and TRBJ2-7; perhaps TRBD1 as D (5 bases). The germline V gene encodes CDR1 MNHEY and CDR2 SVGEGT. The length of the CDR3 is 19 residues. V lost 8 bases and J 2 bases, leaving 31 bases between the germline ends. DNA for the CDR3: TGTGCCAGCGGATTTTTGAGTTACCCAGGGATAGCAGTACCCTACGAGCAGTACTTC. This translates into CASGFLSYPGIAVPYEQYF.

This clonotype was seen many times. The rearrangement joins TRBV5-1 to TRBJ1-2; no firm D call. The V gene lost 0 bases and the J gene lost 8 bases, with 11 bases spanning the gap. The CDR3 covers 13 residues. Germline V gene sequence: CDR1 SGHRS, CDR2 YFSETQ. The CDR3 loop reads CASSLGRGKGYTF. The CDR3 DNA is TGCGCCAGCAGCTTGGGTCGGGGAAAAGGCTACACCTTC.

This clonotype has ten or more counts. The chain uses TRBV6-1 and TRBJ1-2, with D hard to call. Trimming took off 6 bases at V and 4 bases at J, with 15 bases between the two ends. Germline CDR1 reads MNHNS; CDR2 reads SASEGT. This CDR3 spans 14 amino acids. The chain's CDR3 is CASSPSGGGYGYTF. The CDR3 DNA reads as TGTGCCAGCAGCCCTTCCGGAGGAGGCTATGGCTACACCTTC.

This clonotype has ten or more counts. The gene calls are TRBV12-3 or TRBV12-4 and TRBJ1-3; D is possibly TRBD1 (6 bases). With 6 bases removed from V and 0 bases from J, the gap between germline ends came to 12 bases. This CDR3 comprises 15 residues. The CDR3 sequence is CASSMGRGSGNTIYF. In nucleotides, the CDR3 is TGTGCCAGCAGCATGGGCAGGGGCTCTGGAAACACCATATATTTT.

At least ten counts were recorded for this clonotype. This rearrangement joins TRBV6-1 to TRBJ1-5; a weak D match, TRBD1 (6 bases). Between the trimmed V and J ends, which lost 2 bases and 4 bases, there was a span of 9 bases. Germline V lookup: CDR1 MNHNS, CDR2 SASEGT. The CDR3 length is 14 residues. In nucleotides, the CDR3 is TGTGCCAGCAGTGAACAGGGGCGGAATCAGCCCCAGCATTTT. This gives the protein CASSEQGRNQPQHF.